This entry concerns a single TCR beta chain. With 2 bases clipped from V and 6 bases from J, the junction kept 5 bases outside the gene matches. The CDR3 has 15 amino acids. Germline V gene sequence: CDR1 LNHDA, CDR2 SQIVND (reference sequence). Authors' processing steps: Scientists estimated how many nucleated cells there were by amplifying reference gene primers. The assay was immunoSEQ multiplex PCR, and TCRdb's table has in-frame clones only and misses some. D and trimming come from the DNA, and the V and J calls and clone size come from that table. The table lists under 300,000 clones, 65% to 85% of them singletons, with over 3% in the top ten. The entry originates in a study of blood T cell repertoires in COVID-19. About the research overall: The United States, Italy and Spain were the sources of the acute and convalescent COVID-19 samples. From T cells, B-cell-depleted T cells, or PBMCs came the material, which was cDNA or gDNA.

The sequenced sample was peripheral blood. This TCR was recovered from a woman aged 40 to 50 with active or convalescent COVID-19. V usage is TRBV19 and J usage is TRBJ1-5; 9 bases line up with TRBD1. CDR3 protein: CASSIYTGGGQPQHF. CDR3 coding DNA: TGTGCCAGTAGTATATACACAGGGGGCGGTCAGCCCCAGCATTTT.